Shown below are 12 T cell receptor beta chains from a single sample sequenced in a study of cytomegalovirus exposure and HLA in healthy donors. PCR employed 60 Vbeta and 13 Jbeta primers. TCRdb's copy holds only in-frame clones and misses some; the assay was immunoSEQ multiplex PCR. The table shows some 150,000 clones, with 70% to 75% occurring only once. What was sequenced was PBMCs. These receptors were collected from a human donor in good health.

The chain has TRBV6-5 and TRBJ2-4; 8 positions match TRBD2. V was pared by 2 bases and J by 10 bases, with 4 bases of the junction left unmatched. Germline V gene data show CDR1 as MNHEY and CDR2 as SVGAGI. This CDR3 contains 13 residues. CDR3 sequence (DNA): TGTGCCAGCAGTTACAGCGGGGGTGGGATTCAGTACTTC. Translation: CASSYSGGGIQYF.

This chain joins TRBV30 and TRBJ1-2, with D possibly TRBD1 on 6 matching bases. V was shortened by 8 bases and J by 4 bases, with 17 bases between the two germline ends. The CDR3 runs to 13 residues. Per germline, CDR1 GTSNPN and CDR2 SVGIG (reference sequence). The CDR3 spells CAGNRDTRYGYTF. CDR3 sequence (DNA): TGTGCCGGTAACCGGGACACCCGCTATGGCTACACCTTC.

The V gene is TRBV27, the J gene TRBJ2-7; the D gene is possibly TRBD1 (6 bases). From germline, CDR1 is MNHEY and CDR2 SMNVEV (reference sequence). The CDR3 loop spans 12 amino acids. V was pared by 2 bases and J by 6 bases, with 8 bases between. The CDR3 is CASSLVGGEQYF. The CDR3 region has the DNA TGTGCCAGCAGTTTAGTAGGGGGCGAGCAGTACTTC.

This rearrangement joins TRBV5-1 to TRBJ2-3, with 12 nucleotides matching TRBD1. V was pared by 3 bases and J by 3 bases, with 2 bases of the junction left unmatched. From germline, CDR1 is SGHRS and CDR2 YFSETQ. CDR3 size: 15 residues. As DNA, the CDR3 is TGCGCCAGCAGCTGGGACAGGGGGCTTACAGATACGCAGTATTTT. Translation: CASSWDRGLTDTQYF.

The chain carries TRBV2 and TRBJ2-2; 7 nucleotides agree with TRBD2. Germline CDR1 is SNHLY and CDR2 is FYNNEI. J was trimmed by 0 bases and V by 6 bases; bases with no gene match: 4. The CDR3 is 15 residues long. The CDR3, as DNA: TGTGCCAGCAGCAGAGGACTAGCGAACACCGGGGAGCTGTTTTTT. Encoded protein: CASSRGLANTGELFF.

This clone was seen only a few times. V gene TRBV2 combines with J gene TRBJ2-1, with 9 bases fitting TRBD2. Per germline, CDR1 SNHLY and CDR2 FYNNEI. This CDR3 has 17 residues. V lost 2 bases to trimming and J lost 2 bases; unmatched junction nucleotides: 7. CDR3 nucleotide sequence: TGTGCCAGCAGTGAATCCAGCGGGGGGTCAACCTACAATGAGCAGTTCTTC. It translates to CASSESSGGSTYNEQFF.

This chain links TRBV6-5 with TRBJ1-2; D unresolved. V was clipped by 5 bases and J by 7 bases, with 14 bases between them. The V gene's germline CDR1 is MNHEY and CDR2 SVGAGI. The CDR3 runs 13 residues. CDR3 nucleotide sequence: TGTGCCAGCAGTGTAAAGTTCGGTTTTGGCTACACCTTC. Translation: CASSVKFGFGYTF.

This chain uses TRBV5-4 with TRBJ2-5, with 9 bases lining up with TRBD1. CDR3 size: 15 residues. V lost 2 bases, J lost 2 bases, and 4 bases stayed unmatched. The germline CDR1 and CDR2 sequences are SGHNT and YYREEE (reference sequence). The CDR3 DNA is TGTGCCAGCAGCTTTTGGGACAGGGCGCAAGAGACCCAGTACTTC. The encoded protein is CASSFWDRAQETQYF.

In nucleotides, the CDR3 is TGTGCCAGCAGTAGCGGGGGGGCAGATACGCAGTATTTT. Its translation is CASSSGGADTQYF. The chain uses TRBV9 and TRBJ2-3; the match to TRBD2 covers 11 bases. V gave up 5 bases and J gave up 4 bases; unmatched junction bases: 0. Per germline, CDR1 SGDLS and CDR2 YYNGEE. CDR3 size: 13 residues.

The chain has TRBV13 and TRBJ2-2; 9 bases line up with TRBD2. Looked up from germline, CDR1 is PRHDT and CDR2 is FYEKMQ (reference sequence). J lost 5 bases, V lost 6 bases, and 7 bases had no gene match. This CDR3 is 15 amino acids long. This CDR3 is CASSKGLAWTGELFF. The CDR3 DNA follows: TGTGCCAGCAGTAAGGGACTAGCCTGGACCGGGGAGCTGTTTTTT.

In this sample, this clone turned up a few times. In DNA form, the CDR3 reads TGCAGCGTTGAAGTGGCAGGGAATCAGAACACTGAAGCTTTCTTT. Its translation is CSVEVAGNQNTEAFF. The J gene is TRBJ1-1, the V gene TRBV29-1; TRBD1 is a possible D gene (5 bases). CDR1 and CDR2 from the germline V gene are SQVTM and ANQGSEA. V lost 1 base and J 1 base, leaving 13 bases between the germline ends. The CDR3 sequence is 15 residues long.

V gene TRBV6-1 combines with J gene TRBJ1-2; 8 nucleotides line up with TRBD1. The CDR3 contains 11 residues. V dropped 6 bases and J dropped 13; count of bases not matched to a gene: 7. Germline CDR1 and CDR2: MNHNS and SASEGT. The CDR3: CASRSGDRSTF. The CDR3 DNA sequence: TGTGCCAGCAGGTCCGGGGACAGGAGCACCTTC.